Below are 27 T cell receptor beta chains sequenced from a single sample in a study of cytomegalovirus exposure and HLA in healthy donors listed by TCRdb under 2017. Receptor libraries were prepared by the immunoSEQ multiplex PCR assay. The multiplex PCR relied on a mix of 60 forward primers for TCR Vbeta segments and 13 reverse primers for TCR Jbeta segments. Entries here come from immuneACCESS through TCRdb and include only in-frame sequences with V and J called. Some clones fail to appear in such tables; in the studies checked, an unresolved V gene covers under half of the shortfall, and the cause of the remainder is unknown. Here the sample has 140,000 to 150,000 clones; just under 75% occur a single time. The top ten hold 1.5% to 2% of the sample. What was sequenced was PBMCs. The source of these receptors is a woman aged 18-30 years in good health and CMV-seronegative.

On this clone: At one end the junction does not follow the germline gene, possibly because of a read error. The chain carries TRBV7-9 and TRBJ1-2, with unresolved D. The CDR3 contains 15 residues. Germline assignment: CDR1 SEHNR and CDR2 FQNEAQ (reference sequence). CDR3 nucleotide sequence: TGTGCCAGCAGCCCGGACTGGGGTCTCGACTATGGCCACACCTTC. Translation gives CASSPDWGLDYGHTF.

The rearrangement links TRBV7-2 to TRBJ2-3; D remains ambiguous. In germline, CDR1 is SGHTA, CDR2 FQGNSA. The V end lost 5 bases, the J end lost 6 bases, and 6 bases lay between the germline ends. The CDR3 contains 11 residues. The CDR3: CASSISDTQYF. The CDR3 nucleotides are TGTGCCAGCAGCATTAGCGATACGCAGTATTTT.

The gene calls are TRBV5-6 and TRBJ2-1; D possibly corresponds to TRBD1 (6 bases). V gave up 4 bases and J gave up 4 bases, with 15 bases separating them. This CDR3 spans 15 amino acids. Germline CDR1 and CDR2: SGHDT and YYEEEE. The CDR3 sequence: CASSNRHREYNEQFF. CDR3 DNA sequence: TGTGCCAGCAGCAACCGGCACAGGGAGTACAATGAGCAGTTCTTC.

The DNA of the CDR3 is TGTGCCAGTAGCGGGTTGTCCGGACTCTGGACTGAAGCTTTCTTT. Protein product: CASSGLSGLWTEAFF. The chain combines TRBV19 with TRBJ1-1, with unresolved D. This CDR3 has 15 amino acids. The germline V gene has CDR1 LNHDA and CDR2 SQIVND (reference sequence). V lost 6 bases, J lost 5 bases, and 19 bases lay in between. The complete variable domain, with remaining parts taken from reference TRBV19 and TRBJ1-1, reads DGGITQSPKYLFRKEGQNVTLSCEQNLNHDAMYWYRQDPGQGLRLIYYSQIVNDFQKGDIAEGYSVSREKKESFPLTVTSAQKNPTAFYLCASSGLSGLWTEAFFGQGTRLTVV.

The rearrangement uses TRBV7-2 and TRBJ1-2, with 7 nucleotides matching TRBD1. The V and J ends lost 5 bases and 0 bases, in that order; junction bases with no gene match: 18. The CDR3 covers 19 residues. Per the germline V gene, CDR1 is SGHTA and CDR2 is FQGNSA. In DNA, the CDR3 is TGTGCCAGCAGCGGGCTGACAGGGCTCGCTCTCGGAGCTAACTATGGCTACACCTTC. Protein sequence: CASSGLTGLALGANYGYTF.

This clone was picked up a small number of times. V is TRBV7-8 and J is TRBJ2-1; 9 bases fit TRBD2. V shed 6 bases and J 4 bases; nucleotides not matched to a gene: 10. The germline gives CDR1 SGHVS, CDR2 FQNEAQ. The CDR3 runs 16 residues. CDR3 DNA: TGTGCCAGCAGGTTAATGACTAGCGGACCGTACAATGAGCAGTTCTTC. This gives the protein CASRLMTSGPYNEQFF.

The V and J genes are TRBV2 and TRBJ2-5, with D hard to call. The CDR3 has 12 amino acids. V was pared by 6 bases and J by 4 bases, with 9 bases between. Germline-derived CDR1 and CDR2 are SNHLY and FYNNEI. The CDR3 reads CASRVGGETQYF. The CDR3 bases are TGTGCCAGCAGGGTCGGTGGAGAGACCCAGTACTTC. Supplemented by reference TRBV2 and TRBJ2-5, the full variable domain reads EPEVTQTPSHQVTQMGQEVILRCVPISNHLYFYWYRQILGQKVEFLVSFYNNEISEKSEIFDDQFSVERPDGSNFTLKIRSTKLEDSAMYFCASRVGGETQYFGPGTRLLVL.

V usage is TRBV2 and J usage is TRBJ2-1; 7 bases line up with TRBD2. V gave up 2 bases and J gave up 2 bases; unmatched junction bases: 3. CDR1 is SNHLY and CDR2 is FYNNEI in the germline V gene. There are 15 residues in the CDR3. The CDR3 protein is CASSERREAYNEQFF. CDR3 DNA sequence: TGTGCCAGCAGTGAACGACGGGAGGCCTACAATGAGCAGTTCTTC.

This chain connects TRBV13 to TRBJ1-3; 7 positions match TRBD1. This CDR3 has 13 amino acids. Germline CDR1 is PRHDT and CDR2 is FYEKMQ (reference sequence). Trimming at V came to 5 bases and at J to 6 bases, leaving 4 bases not matched to a gene. DNA of the CDR3: TGTGCCAGCAGCCCCAGGGGGAAAAACACCATATATTTT. Protein sequence: CASSPRGKNTIYF.

The chain links TRBV5-5 to TRBJ2-2; the match to TRBD1 covers 11 bases. This CDR3 contains 15 residues. Germline values: CDR1 SGHKS, CDR2 YYEKEE (reference sequence). J gave up 3 bases and V 6 bases, and 4 bases lay outside the gene matches. CDR3 in amino acids: CASTGTGGDTGELFF. In DNA form, the CDR3 reads TGTGCCAGCACCGGGACAGGGGGAGACACCGGGGAGCTGTTTTTT.

V and J are TRBV7-2 and TRBJ2-3; D is unresolved. The CDR3 loop spans 14 amino acids. Germline V gene data show CDR1 as SGHTA and CDR2 as FQGNSA. V was shortened by 1 base and J by 3 bases, with 8 bases between the two germline ends. CDR3 in DNA: TGTGCCAGCAGCTTAGGGTACGCGACAGATACGCAGTATTTT. Translation: CASSLGYATDTQYF.

The gene calls are TRBV6-5 and TRBJ2-5; 8 bases line up with TRBD1. The V and J ends lost 6 bases and 5 bases, in that order; junction bases with no gene match: 8. Germline lookup yields CDR1 MNHEY and CDR2 SVGAGI. The CDR3 has 14 amino acids. The CDR3, as DNA: TGTGCCAGCAGGGCAGGGGGCGCGGGGGAGACCCAGTACTTC. Protein: CASRAGGAGETQYF.

V usage is TRBV7-2 and J usage is TRBJ2-7; 11 bases map to TRBD2. Germline V gene data show CDR1 as SGHTA and CDR2 as FQGNSA. V was clipped by 5 bases and J by 4 bases; unmatched bases: 4. The CDR3 covers 14 residues. CDR3 DNA: TGTGCCAGCAGCCCGGGACTAGCGGTTTACGAGCAGTACTTC. Its translation: CASSPGLAVYEQYF.

The rearrangement joins TRBV5-1 to TRBJ1-1; no reliable D call. From germline, CDR1 is SGHRS and CDR2 YFSETQ. V was cut by 2 bases and J by 8 bases, with 16 bases left in between. This CDR3 contains 14 residues. DNA of the CDR3: TGCGCCAGCAGCTTCCAGGACGGGAGTCCCGAAGCTTTCTTT. Its protein is CASSFQDGSPEAFF.

V is TRBV29-1 and J is TRBJ2-3; TRBD2 matches 8 bases. Germline trimming cut 5 bases from V and 1 base from J; bases unmatched to any gene: 20. Germline CDR1 is SQVTM and CDR2 is ANQGSEA. The CDR3 sequence is 19 residues long. CDR3 sequence: CSVRSTSRPGGGGTDTQYF. CDR3 nucleotides: TGCAGCGTTAGGTCGACCTCGCGGCCCGGGGGGGGTGGCACAGATACGCAGTATTTT.

This clone was seen only once. This sequence joins TRBV19 and TRBJ2-7; D not certain. The CDR3 length is 15 residues. Germline V gives CDR1 LNHDA, CDR2 SQIVND (reference sequence). V was shortened by 2 bases and J by 4 bases, with 15 bases between the two germline ends. The CDR3 DNA follows: TGTGCCAGTAGTATATGGGCGCAGCCCCAATACGAGCAGTACTTC. Its protein product is CASSIWAQPQYEQYF.

The rearrangement links TRBV7-9 to TRBJ1-2; 7 nucleotides agree with TRBD1. Germline values: CDR1 SEHNR, CDR2 FQNEAQ (reference sequence). The CDR3 length is 12 residues. The V segment lost 4 bases and the J segment 7 bases; nucleotides outside the gene matches: 3. In DNA form, the CDR3 reads TGTGCCAGCAGCTCGACAGGGTTTGGCTACACCTTC. It codes for CASSSTGFGYTF.

This chain links TRBV7-6 with TRBJ2-3; 12 bases align to TRBD1. This CDR3 has 15 residues. Germline CDR1 SGHVS, CDR2 FNYEAQ. The V segment lost 7 bases and the J segment 9 bases; nucleotides outside the gene matches: 11. The CDR3 DNA sequence: TGTGCCAGCATCCCCCCGGGACAGGGGGCGCGAACGCAGTATTTT. It yields the protein CASIPPGQGARTQYF.

The V and J genes are TRBV5-5 and TRBJ1-5; D might be TRBD1 (6 bases). The ends were cut back, 4 bases at V and 4 bases at J, with 21 bases in the middle. The CDR3 loop spans 17 amino acids. CDR1 is SGHKS, CDR2 YYEKEE, per germline (reference sequence). For the CDR3, the DNA is TGTGCCAGCAGCCCCCGGGGGGGCCTAAAGAGGAATCAGCCCCAGCATTTT. Its translation is CASSPRGGLKRNQPQHF.

This chain connects TRBV19 to TRBJ1-2; possible D gene TRBD1, 6 bases. This CDR3 spans 14 amino acids. Trimming pared 6 bases from V and 8 bases from J, leaving 19 bases between. CDR1 is LNHDA, CDR2 SQIVND, per germline (reference sequence). The CDR3 region is CASSNRDNRYGYTF. CDR3 DNA sequence: TGTGCCAGTAGCAACCGGGACAACCGCTACGGCTACACCTTC.

The CDR3 DNA reads as TGCGCCAGCAGCACCCGCCCGGGGGGCTACAATGAGCAGTTCTTC. Its translation: CASSTRPGGYNEQFF. This sequence joins TRBV5-1 and TRBJ2-1; 7 nucleotides align to TRBD2. V lost 4 bases and J lost 3; bases outside the gene matches: 7. The CDR3 has 15 residues. Germline V gene lookup returns CDR1 SGHRS and CDR2 YFSETQ.

The chain couples TRBV6-6 to TRBJ1-4, with D possibly TRBD1 on 5 matching bases. The CDR3 contains 15 residues. V gave up 5 bases and J gave up 5 bases, with 15 bases separating them. Germline CDR1 MNHNY, CDR2 SVGAGI (reference sequence). The CDR3 DNA reads as TGTGCCAGCAGTGACTTGGGAGGGGAGAATGAAAAACTGTTTTTT. This codes for CASSDLGGENEKLFF.

This clone was observed once. This sequence joins TRBV11-3 and TRBJ1-1, with D perhaps matching TRBD1 (5 bases). Germline V gene lookup returns CDR1 SGHNT and CDR2 YENEEA. The CDR3 is made up of 15 amino acids. Trimming took 1 base from V and 3 from J, leaving 12 bases between them. CDR3 amino acids: CASSLGGGLHTEAFF. DNA for the CDR3: TGTGCCAGCAGCTTAGGGGGGGGGTTGCACACTGAAGCTTTCTTT.

The J gene is TRBJ1-1, the V gene TRBV30; 9 bases align to TRBD1. The CDR3 is made up of 14 amino acids. V lost 4 bases, J lost 4 bases, and 7 bases stayed unmatched. Germline V gives CDR1 GTSNPN, CDR2 SVGIG (reference sequence). CDR3 DNA: TGTGCCTGGAACCGACAGGGGGTCCCCACTGAAGCTTTCTTT. Protein product: CAWNRQGVPTEAFF.

V and J are TRBV2 and TRBJ2-1; 9 bases align to TRBD1. The CDR3 runs to 15 residues. From germline, CDR1 is SNHLY and CDR2 FYNNEI. V lost 5 bases and J lost 2; bases outside the gene matches: 4. The CDR3 DNA reads as TGTGCCAGCAGTCGACAGGGGGTCGCCTACAATGAGCAGTTCTTC. It specifies CASSRQGVAYNEQFF.

The rearrangement joins TRBV19 to TRBJ1-6; the D is unclear. The germline V gene has CDR1 LNHDA and CDR2 SQIVND (reference sequence). This CDR3 contains 14 residues. Trimming pared 3 bases from V and 10 bases from J, leaving 13 bases between. Written as DNA, the CDR3 is TGTGCCAGTAGTATCGAGGGCACGGGCTCACCCCTCCACTTT. This encodes CASSIEGTGSPLHF.

The J gene is TRBJ2-1, the V gene TRBV19, with 16 positions matching TRBD2. Germline V gene lookup returns CDR1 LNHDA and CDR2 SQIVND (reference sequence). Unmatched junction bases numbered 12, after V lost 6 bases and J lost 10 bases. The CDR3 totals 17 residues. Written as DNA, the CDR3 is TGTGCCAGTAGCCAAGGGGGACTAGCGGGAGGGTTCTCGGAGCAGTTCTTC. Encoded protein: CASSQGGLAGGFSEQFF.